Sequencing of this T cell receptor beta chain was carried out in a study of shared clonotypes between healthy human individuals. Findings of the study overall: A small donor pool kept down the genetic and exposure-history diversity that was represented.

Profiled with immunoSEQ multiplex PCR; TCRdb holds only in-frame clones, not every one. The sample has more than 1.2 million clones, just under 99% seen once. A note on this clone: Its specificity is not known.

Trimming stripped 1 base from V and 0 bases from J, with 8 bases between. This CDR3 is built from 15 residues. Germline V gene lookup returns CDR1 SGHDN and CDR2 FVKESK. The rearrangement links TRBV14 to TRBJ2-3, with D uncertain. What was sequenced was naive CD4+ T cells sorted from blood. Subset given: CD45RA+ positively selected. The source is a young man in good health. CDR3 in DNA: TGTGCCAGCAGCCAAGTGCTTTCTAGCACAGATACGCAGTATTTT. Translation gives CASSQVLSSTDTQYF.